Sequencing of this T cell receptor beta chain was carried out in a study of early T cells in non-severe SARS-CoV-2 infection. Study context: The chains were unpaired, and the sequenced material was bulk RNA from unsorted whole blood.

Germline CDR1 is SGHAT and CDR2 is FQNNGV. This CDR3 contains 13 residues. The V gene end was trimmed by 8 bases and the J gene end by 2 bases; junction bases not matched to a gene: 2. The TCR library protocol attached unique molecular identifiers to the individual cDNA molecules. TCRdb reanalysed the 5' RACE reads using MiXCR and keeps one entry per CDR3 protein. Of tens of thousands of distinct CDR3 sequences in the sample, roughly 12% were seen once. This clonotype appeared many times. The source was whole blood, collected at baseline. The receptor was isolated from an adult who was a healthcare worker with PCR-confirmed SARS-CoV-2 infection or an uninfected control (not recorded which). This sequence joins TRBV11-2 and TRBJ2-3; the match to TRBD2 covers 9 bases. The CDR3: CASPSGDTDTQYF. The CDR3 DNA follows: TGTGCCAGCCCTAGCGGGGACACAGATACGCAGTATTTT.